This TCR beta chain comes out of a study of shared clonotypes between healthy human individuals. Deep-level assay runs were performed. Genomic DNA of every subset was divided equally among multiple immunoSEQ plates. Per the original methods: Junction-only sequences produced by ImmunoSEQ had no quality scores, so filtering differed. Generated by immunoSEQ multiplex PCR, the TCRdb table keeps only in-frame clones and is missing some. The DNA gave D and trimming, while V, J and clone size come from that table. The data hold about 490,000 clones, with around 80% observed a single time. In unsorted samples, genomic DNA was obtained using 90 million or so PBMCs. The material sequenced was PBMCs. The receptor comes from a woman aged 40 to 49 in good health. Some clones in this sample may be carry-over from other donors' samples.

The CDR3 DNA follows: TGTGCCAGCACCCTATCTGGACAGGGGGCAGATGGTTACTATGGCTACACCTTC. It codes for CASTLSGQGADGYYGYTF. The genes are TRBV28 and TRBJ1-2, with 11 bases lining up with TRBD1. Per the germline V gene, CDR1 is MDHEN and CDR2 is SYDVKM. The CDR3 totals 18 residues. V lost 7 bases and J lost 3; bases outside the gene matches: 16.